The clone carrying this T cell receptor beta chain is a singleton in its sample. Authors' processing steps: The authors estimated nucleated cell counts from reference gene primer amplification. Libraries were prepared by immunoSEQ multiplex PCR; TCRdb keeps only in-frame clonotypes and omits some of them. V and J calls and clone size follow that table, whereas D and trimming were derived from the DNA. The sample has 250,000 to 300,000 clones, 88% seen once; the top ten hold about 10%. Seattle patient enrollment occurred during active infection, with longitudinal follow-up thereafter. The data stem from a study of blood T cell repertoires in COVID-19. Study in general: In each case, the material was cDNA or gDNA derived from T cells, B-cell-depleted T cells, or PBMCs.

The length of the CDR3 is 14 residues. The ends were cut back, 6 bases at V and 6 bases at J, with 17 bases in the middle. Germline loops: CDR1 SGHTA, CDR2 FQGNSA. Sequencing was done on a sample of peripheral blood. This chain uses TRBV7-2 with TRBJ1-2; possible D gene TRBD1, 6 bases. The receptor comes from a woman aged 25 to 39 with COVID-19, enrolled during active disease. The CDR3 DNA reads TGTGCCAGCAGGACGACAGGCCGGAACAATGGCTACACCTTC. Translation: CASRTTGRNNGYTF.